Given below is one T cell receptor beta chain in context. Data came from immunoSEQ multiplex PCR; TCRdb stores just in-frame clones and leaves some out. The data hold 25,000 to 30,000 clones, with 75% to 85% observed a single time. Treatment here: randomized to nivolumab then ipilimumab (arm A) or the reverse (arm B). Sorted cells were live CD3+CD8+, lacking CD19 and CD56, from PBMCs. This record belongs to a study of sequential checkpoint blockade in melanoma. Turning to the study itself: Maintenance nivolumab came after either treatment sequence.

Unmatched junction bases numbered 6, after V lost 8 bases and J lost 1 base. There are 14 residues in the CDR3. Germline-derived CDR1 and CDR2 are SQVTM and ANQGSEA. The receptor's source is a human donor with melanoma. Source: CD8+ T cells sorted from blood (inferred from file names), taken from a patient given nivolumab and ipilimumab in sequence. The J gene is TRBJ2-3, the V gene TRBV29-1; 10 bases are shared with TRBD2. The CDR3 protein is CSSRGLAGTDTQYF. The CDR3 region has the DNA TGCAGCTCCCGCGGACTAGCGGGCACAGATACGCAGTATTTT.